A single sample is the source of the 23 T cell receptor beta chains below, sequenced in a study of T-cell memory formation after mild COVID-19 (dated by TCRdb to 2020 to 2023). Library preparation used 5' RACE. The instrument given in TCRdb is Illumina NovaSeq 6000. TCRdb handled the public reads itself, with Q25 trimming in fastp and clone calling in MiXCR, and kept productive beta chains. Rows are combined by CDR3 protein, so each entry shows the most common genes and DNA. This sample comprises over 350,000 distinct CDR3 sequences, roughly a quarter of them detected only once. The ten top clones hold 8.8% of the sample. The sequenced material came from PBMCs or a T cell subset sorted from them (not recorded which). The receptors derive from an adult woman who had mild COVID-19 (a few samples of this study predate the infection). The sample titles of this study are shuffled in the database, so cell type and time point are left out; the donor was told from shared clones.

The CDR3 loop is CSASGTGASAWYGYTF. The CDR3 DNA reads as TGCAGTGCTAGCGGGACAGGGGCGTCGGCATGGTATGGCTACACCTTC. This sequence joins TRBV20-1 and TRBJ1-2; 10 bases are shared with TRBD1. The ends lost 3 bases at V and 5 bases at J; junction bases unmatched: 12. Germline lookup yields CDR1 DFQATT and CDR2 SNEGSKA (reference sequence). The CDR3 sequence is 16 residues long.

The chain couples TRBV5-1 to TRBJ1-3; D not resolved. Between the trimmed V and J ends, which lost 3 bases and 2 bases, there was a span of 12 bases. The CDR3 runs to 15 residues. Germline V gene lookup returns CDR1 SGHRS and CDR2 YFSETQ. CDR3 amino acids: CASSSDGSPGNTIYF. The CDR3 DNA reads as TGCGCCAGCAGCTCTGACGGGTCACCTGGAAACACCATATATTTT.

The table lists this clonotype with a few counts. This sequence joins TRBV7-2 and TRBJ1-6; no firm D call. This CDR3 comprises 13 residues. Germline CDR1 reads SGHTA; CDR2 reads FQGNSA. V lost 6 bases and J lost 9, with 12 bases in between. In nucleotides, the CDR3 is TGTGCCAGCAGTCCTCCGGGGATTTCACCCCTCCACTTT. Translating gives CASSPPGISPLHF.

The V gene is TRBV20-1, the J gene TRBJ2-5; D is undetermined. Trimming shortened V by 6 bases and J by 3 bases, and 14 bases separated the two germline ends. The CDR3 extends over 13 amino acids. Germline lookup yields CDR1 DFQATT and CDR2 SNEGSKA (reference sequence). The CDR3 DNA is TGCAGTGCGAGTGGATTTAGGAAAGAGACCCAGTACTTC. Its protein is CSASGFRKETQYF.

The chain recombines TRBV7-2 with TRBJ1-2, with no clear D. The V gene lost 2 bases and the J gene lost 1 base, with 8 bases spanning the gap. Germline V gives CDR1 SGHTA, CDR2 FQGNSA. This CDR3 is built from 14 residues. The CDR3 DNA reads TGTGCCAGCAGCTTAACGCGTCTTAACTATGGCTACACCTTC. This gives the protein CASSLTRLNYGYTF.

This clonotype was detected a few times. The chain couples TRBV7-9 to TRBJ2-7; 7 nucleotides match TRBD1. The CDR3 sequence is 15 residues long. CDR1 is SEHNR and CDR2 is FQNEAQ in the germline V gene (reference sequence). Trimming cost V 3 bases and J 6 bases; bases outside gene matches: 11. The CDR3 spells CASSLLSDRAPEQYF. The CDR3 DNA reads as TGTGCCAGCAGCTTGCTGAGTGACAGGGCCCCCGAGCAGTACTTC.

V and J are TRBV7-2 and TRBJ2-3; no reliable D call. The CDR3 length is 14 residues. V was shortened by 0 bases and J by 7 bases, with 11 bases between the two germline ends. CDR1 and CDR2 (germline): SGHTA, FQGNSA. This CDR3 reads CASSLAFAQNTQYF. CDR3 nucleotides: TGTGCCAGCAGCTTAGCGTTCGCACAGAATACGCAGTATTTT. The full variable domain, rest sourced from reference TRBV7-2 and TRBJ2-3, is GAGVSQSPSNKVTEKGKDVELRCDPISGHTALYWYRQSLGQGLEFLIYFQGNSAPDKSGLPSDRFSAERTGGSVSTLTIQRTQQEDSAVYLCASSLAFAQNTQYFGPGTRLTVL.

In DNA form, the CDR3 reads TGCAGCGCCTGGACAGATAGGACCGGGGAGCTGTTTTTT. Translating gives CSAWTDRTGELFF. The J gene is TRBJ2-2, the V gene TRBV29-1; D may be TRBD1 (6 bases). CDR3 size: 13 residues. V was shortened by 7 bases and J by 5 bases, with 14 bases between the two germline ends. Looked up from germline, CDR1 is SQVTM and CDR2 is ANQGSEA.

This rearrangement joins TRBV30 to TRBJ1-5; D uncertain. The V gene's germline CDR1 is GTSNPN and CDR2 SVGIG (reference sequence). CDR3 size: 13 residues. V was clipped by 2 bases and J by 5 bases, with 10 bases between them. The CDR3 DNA reads as TGTGCCTGGAGTAACACAGCTCATCAGCCCCAGCATTTT. Translation gives CAWSNTAHQPQHF.

The chain uses TRBV20-1 and TRBJ2-5; 8 positions agree with TRBD2. Germline CDR1 and CDR2: DFQATT and SNEGSKA (reference sequence). V was clipped by 1 base and J by 5 bases; unmatched bases: 3. This CDR3 has 13 residues. CDR3 residues: CSARVAGLETQYF. The CDR3 DNA reads as TGCAGTGCTAGAGTAGCGGGGTTGGAGACCCAGTACTTC.

The CDR3 DNA reads as TGCGCCAGCCGGGGGATGGGGTACGAGCAGTACTTC. This translates into CASRGMGYEQYF. V and J are TRBV5-1 and TRBJ2-7; tentatively, D is TRBD2 (6 bases). V shed 7 bases and J shed 4 bases, with 12 bases lying between them. This CDR3 contains 12 residues. Germline V gives CDR1 SGHRS, CDR2 YFSETQ.

This clonotype was detected a few times. V is TRBV11-1 and J is TRBJ2-7; TRBD2 aligns across 7 bases. The CDR3 is made up of 14 amino acids. V gave up 5 bases and J gave up 0 bases; unmatched junction bases: 4. Germline assignment: CDR1 SGHAT and CDR2 FQDESV (reference sequence). The CDR3 nucleotides read TGTGCCAGCAGCCGACCGGGGGGCTCCTACGAGCAGTACTTC. It translates to CASSRPGGSYEQYF.

This clonotype was picked up a small number of times. The chain links TRBV18 to TRBJ2-2; D is uncertain. V lost 3 bases, J lost 4 bases, and 15 bases lay in between. Germline V gene sequence: CDR1 KGHSH, CDR2 LQKENI. CDR3 length: 16 residues. Here the CDR3 DNA reads TGTGCCAGCTCACCGAGATTAGCCACGAGCACCGGGGAGCTGTTTTTT. Amino acids: CASSPRLATSTGELFF.

V is TRBV5-1 and J is TRBJ2-7; 8 positions agree with TRBD2. CDR1 is SGHRS and CDR2 is YFSETQ in the germline V gene. J lost 0 bases, V lost 5 bases, and 10 bases had no gene match. The CDR3 length is 16 residues. Here the CDR3 reads CASRSTTSGSSYEQYF. CDR3 coding DNA: TGCGCCAGCAGATCAACTACTAGCGGCAGCTCCTACGAGCAGTACTTC.

V usage is TRBV15 and J usage is TRBJ2-7, with 8 bases that match TRBD1. The CDR3 consists of 15 residues. With 1 base clipped from V and 3 bases from J, the junction kept 5 bases outside the gene matches. Germline V gene sequence: CDR1 LNHNV, CDR2 YYDKDF (reference sequence). CDR3 region: CATSRGTGYGYEQYF. The CDR3 region has the DNA TGTGCCACCAGCAGAGGGACAGGGTACGGCTACGAGCAGTACTTC.

This clonotype was observed a handful of times. The rearrangement links TRBV7-2 to TRBJ2-2; no clear D gene. The CDR3 contains 17 residues. The V gene's germline CDR1 is SGHTA and CDR2 FQGNSA. V was shortened by 1 base and J by 0 bases, with 12 bases between the two germline ends. The CDR3: CASSLDVILANTGELFF. In nucleotides, the CDR3 is TGTGCCAGCAGCTTAGATGTGATCCTCGCGAACACCGGGGAGCTGTTTTTT.

This clonotype came up a few times. The V and J genes are TRBV11-3 and TRBJ2-1; the D gene is possibly TRBD2 (7 bases). The CDR3 totals 16 residues. Germline loops: CDR1 SGHNT, CDR2 YENEEA. Trimming took off 5 bases at V and 5 bases at J, with 19 bases between the two ends. DNA of the CDR3: TGTGCCAGCAGCCCTGAGGGGGGGACGGCAGACAATGAGCAGTTCTTC. Residues: CASSPEGGTADNEQFF.

The chain joins TRBV12-3 or TRBV12-4 to TRBJ1-3; TRBD1 is a possible D gene (5 bases). This CDR3 is built from 17 residues. V lost 3 bases to trimming and J lost 2 bases, with 17 bases between them. Here the CDR3 DNA reads TGTGCCAGCAGTTTTAGGGGAACAGGTCGGGCTGGAAACACCATATATTTT. It codes for CASSFRGTGRAGNTIYF.

CDR3 in amino acids: CASTAGGDTEAFF. For the CDR3, the DNA is TGTGCCAGCACGGCAGGGGGGGACACTGAAGCTTTCTTT. The V and J genes are TRBV7-3 and TRBJ1-1, with 7 bases that match TRBD1. V shed 7 bases and J 3 bases; nucleotides not matched to a gene: 5. Germline CDR1 and CDR2: SGHTA and FQGTGA. The CDR3 has 13 amino acids.

This chain joins TRBV20-1 and TRBJ2-1; tentative D call: TRBD2 (7 bases). Germline assignment: CDR1 DFQATT and CDR2 SNEGSKA (reference sequence). The ends were cut back, 5 bases at V and 4 bases at J, with 18 bases in the middle. The CDR3 is 15 residues long. The CDR3 coding sequence is TGCAGTGCTGGCCCCCAGGGGAGGGCGTACAATGAGCAGTTCTTC. Translating it yields CSAGPQGRAYNEQFF.

The chain recombines TRBV12-3 or TRBV12-4 with TRBJ2-1; weak D call: TRBD1 (6 bases). The CDR3 is 14 amino acids. Deletions cut 5 bases from V and 4 bases from J, with 12 bases between. The chain's CDR3 is CASSPGTQYNEQFF. In nucleotides, the CDR3 is TGTGCCAGCAGTCCCGGGACACAATACAATGAGCAGTTCTTC.

The chain couples TRBV7-9 to TRBJ2-7; 7 bases line up with TRBD1. Germline assignment: CDR1 SEHNR and CDR2 FQNEAQ (reference sequence). This CDR3 has 13 residues. V gave up 5 bases and J gave up 7 bases; unmatched junction bases: 8. The CDR3 DNA sequence: TGTGCCAGCAGCATCACAGGGGTGAGGGAGCAGTACTTC. Translated, it gives CASSITGVREQYF.

The J gene is TRBJ2-1, the V gene TRBV9, with a possible D match to TRBD1 (5 bases). From germline, CDR1 is SGDLS and CDR2 YYNGEE. V dropped 4 bases and J dropped 5 bases, with 13 bases sitting between them. CDR3 size: 14 residues. CDR3: CASSLGAGDNEQFF. The CDR3 nucleotides read TGTGCCAGCAGCCTAGGGGCTGGGGACAATGAGCAGTTCTTC. Full variable domain (outside the CDR3, taken from reference TRBV9 and TRBJ2-1): DSGVTQTPKHLITATGQRVTLRCSPRSGDLSVYWYQQSLDQGLQFLIQYYNGEERAKGNILERFSAQQFPDLHSELNLSSLELGDSALYFCASSLGAGDNEQFFGPGTRLTVL.